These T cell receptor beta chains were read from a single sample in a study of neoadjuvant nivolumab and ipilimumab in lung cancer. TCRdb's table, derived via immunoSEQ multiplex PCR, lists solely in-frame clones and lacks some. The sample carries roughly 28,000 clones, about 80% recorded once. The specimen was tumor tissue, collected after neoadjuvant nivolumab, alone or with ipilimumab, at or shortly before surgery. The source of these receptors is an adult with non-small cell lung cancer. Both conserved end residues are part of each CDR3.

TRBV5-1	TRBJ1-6	CASSLGWTAVNSPLHF
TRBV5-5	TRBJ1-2	CASSAIRDNYGYTF
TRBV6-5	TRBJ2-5	CASSYSPGGGETQYF
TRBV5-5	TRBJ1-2	CASSLGRGLGYGYTF
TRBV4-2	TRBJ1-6	CASSQVGISSYNSPLHF
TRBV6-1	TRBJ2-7	CASSIRTGDTGEQYF
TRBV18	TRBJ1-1	CASGVSRNTEAFF
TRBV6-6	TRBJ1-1	CASRSTGINTEAFF
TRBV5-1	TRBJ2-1	CASSLGGSSYNEQFF
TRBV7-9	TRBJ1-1	CASSPNPGNTEAFF
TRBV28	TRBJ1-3	CASSFFGTSGNTIYF
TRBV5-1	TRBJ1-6	CASSLKTGAWDGRSPLHF
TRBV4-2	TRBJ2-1	CASSQELDHHNEQFF
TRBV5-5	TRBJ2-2	CASSLARGTGELFF
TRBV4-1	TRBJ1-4	CASSPQEATNEKLFF
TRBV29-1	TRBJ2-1	CSVEDRQGTTYNEQFF
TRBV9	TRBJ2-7	CASSNGLAGGQYF
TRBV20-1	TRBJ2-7	CSAPRGGEQYF
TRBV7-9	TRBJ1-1	CASSSPTGSIDTEAFF
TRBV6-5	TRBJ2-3	CASSARRGLNTQYF
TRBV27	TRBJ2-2	CASSSDRGTGELFF
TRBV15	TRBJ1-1	CATSRDRNTEAFF
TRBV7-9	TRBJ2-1	CASSRLAGDPYNEQFF
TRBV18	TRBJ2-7	CASSTRSEGEQYF
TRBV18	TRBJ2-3	CASSRGGGGAGADTQYF
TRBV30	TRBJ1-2	CAWSVQIGGGYTF
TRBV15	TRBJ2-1	CATSAMDEQFF
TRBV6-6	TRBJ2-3	CASSYSSGAYDTQYF
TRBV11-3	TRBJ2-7	CASSKPSHRGPSSYEQYF
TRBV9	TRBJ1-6	CASSVLVGESPLHF
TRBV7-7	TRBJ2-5	CASSPRQGASETQYF
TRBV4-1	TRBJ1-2	CASSQATGSGYTF
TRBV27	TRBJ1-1	CASSLAGTEAFF
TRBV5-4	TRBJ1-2	CASSLAGRGDNYGYTF
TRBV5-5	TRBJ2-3	CASRYGNTQYF
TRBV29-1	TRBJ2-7	CSVPRDTEPSKQYF
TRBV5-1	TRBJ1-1	CASSLAGNTEAFF
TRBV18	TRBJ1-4	CASSPGVDEKLFF
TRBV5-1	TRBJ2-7	CASRRGGQGTAEQYF
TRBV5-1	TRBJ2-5	CASSLAGTGVETQYF
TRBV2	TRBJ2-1	CASSEVADSYYNEQFF
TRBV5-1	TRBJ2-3	CASSLATEGDTQYF
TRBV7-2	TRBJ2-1	CASSRPGLAGGKSYNEQFF
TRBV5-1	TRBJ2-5	CASSPMGASTETQYF
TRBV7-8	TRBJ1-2	CASSLANRGANYGYTF
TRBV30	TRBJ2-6	CAWGSVMGANVLTF
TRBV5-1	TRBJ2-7	CASSFQATAGEQYF
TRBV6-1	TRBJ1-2	CASIRTGRYGYTF
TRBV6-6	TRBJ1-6	CASSRGTNSPLHF
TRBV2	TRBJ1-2	CASSPQGQGDGYTF
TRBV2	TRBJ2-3	CASNGQGRTDTQYF
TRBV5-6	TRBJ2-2	CASSSYRTNTGELFF